This is a list of T cell receptor beta chains from one sample in a study of blood T cell repertoires in COVID-19. Clones were read by immunoSEQ multiplex PCR, and TCRdb kept only the in-frame ones, dropping some. Of approximately 250,000 clones listed, approximately 90% are singletons. Sequences were obtained from PBMCs or T cells enriched from blood (not recorded which). The receptors originated from a woman in her 30s with acute COVID-19. The CDR3 runs from the conserved cysteine through the conserved F or W. D genes are given only for firm matches. Only part of the rows carry a size: once, few, many, or a class if the clone is expanded.

V gene	J gene	clone size	D gene	CDR3 protein	CDR3 DNA
TRBV13	TRBJ2-3	-	TRBD2	CASSYSGRASTDTQYF	TGTGCCAGCAGCTATAGCGGGAGAGCTAGCACAGATACGCAGTATTTT
TRBV28	TRBJ2-5	-	TRBD2	CASIAGAYEGTQYF	TGTGCCAGCATAGCGGGAGCGTACGAAGGGACCCAGTACTTC
TRBV4-1	TRBJ2-1	-	TRBD2	CASSQDGGLAGGQGEQFF	TGCGCCAGCAGCCAGGATGGGGGACTAGCGGGAGGGCAGGGTGAGCAGTTCTTC
TRBV13	TRBJ2-7	-	-	CASSFLRGSGEEQYF	TGTGCCAGCAGCTTCCTCAGAGGGTCGGGAGAAGAGCAGTACTTC
TRBV9	TRBJ2-5	-	-	CASSVSQQETQYF	TGTGCCAGCAGCGTATCACAGCAAGAGACCCAGTACTTC
TRBV4-2	TRBJ1-5	few	-	CASSQDQGIMGNQPQHF	TGTGCCAGCAGCCAAGATCAGGGAATAATGGGCAATCAGCCCCAGCATTTT
TRBV24-1	TRBJ2-1	-	TRBD2	CATSDLGLAGFNEQFF	TGTGCCACCAGTGATTTGGGCCTAGCGGGTTTCAATGAGCAGTTCTTC
TRBV6-5	TRBJ2-7	-	TRBD1	CASSYQGARISYEQYF	TGTGCCAGCAGTTACCAGGGGGCGCGTATCTCCTACGAGCAGTACTTC
TRBV18	TRBJ2-7	-	-	CASSPGADYEQYF	TGTGCCAGCTCACCCGGAGCCGACTACGAGCAGTACTTC
TRBV7-9	TRBJ2-5	-	-	CASSTRDTETQYF	TGTGCCAGCAGCACCCGGGACACAGAGACCCAGTACTTC
TRBV11-2	TRBJ1-6	-	-	CASSSWGGFSYNSPLHF	TGTGCCAGCAGCTCCTGGGGGGGATTCTCCTATAATTCACCCCTCCACTTT
TRBV10-3	TRBJ1-4	-	-	CAISDPTGSNEKLFF	TGTGCCATCAGTGATCCGACGGGTTCTAATGAAAAACTGTTTTTT
TRBV7-3	TRBJ1-1	-	TRBD1	CASSSTRTGEAFF	TGTGCCAGCAGCTCAACACGGACAGGTGAAGCTTTCTTT
TRBV4-1	TRBJ2-7	-	TRBD2	CASSQESSGSSYEQYF	TGCGCCAGCAGCCAAGAGAGTAGCGGGTCGTCCTACGAGCAGTACTTC
TRBV27	TRBJ1-5	-	-	CASSKITGNSNQPQHF	TGTGCCAGCAGCAAGATAACAGGGAATAGCAATCAGCCCCAGCATTTT
TRBV9	TRBJ1-1	few	-	CASSQSRTVDTEAFF	TGTGCCAGCAGCCAGTCCCGGACAGTGGACACTGAAGCTTTCTTT
TRBV7-6	TRBJ2-7	-	TRBD2	CASSRRLAESYEQYF	TGTGCCAGCAGCCGTCGACTAGCGGAATCCTACGAGCAGTACTTC
TRBV6-1	TRBJ2-2	-	TRBD1	CASSEVRGLSTGELFF	TGTGCCAGCAGTGAAGTCAGGGGGCTGAGCACCGGGGAGCTGTTTTTT
TRBV24-1	TRBJ1-1	few	-	CATSAPTGTEAFF	TGTGCCACCAGTGCCCCCACGGGAACTGAAGCTTTCTTT
TRBV27	TRBJ2-5	-	TRBD1	CASSYGQGQETQYF	TGTGCCAGCAGTTATGGACAGGGCCAAGAGACCCAGTACTTC